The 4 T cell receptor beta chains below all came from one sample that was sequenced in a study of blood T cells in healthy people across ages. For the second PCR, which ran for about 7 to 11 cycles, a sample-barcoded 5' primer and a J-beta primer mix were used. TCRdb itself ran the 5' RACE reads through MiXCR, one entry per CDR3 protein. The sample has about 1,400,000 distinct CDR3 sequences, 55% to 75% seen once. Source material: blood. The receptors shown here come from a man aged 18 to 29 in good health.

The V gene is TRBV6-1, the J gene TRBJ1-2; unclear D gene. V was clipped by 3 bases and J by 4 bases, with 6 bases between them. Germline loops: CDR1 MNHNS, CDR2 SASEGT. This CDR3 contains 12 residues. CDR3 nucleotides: TGTGCCAGCAGTGATACAGTCTATGGCTACACCTTC. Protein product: CASSDTVYGYTF.

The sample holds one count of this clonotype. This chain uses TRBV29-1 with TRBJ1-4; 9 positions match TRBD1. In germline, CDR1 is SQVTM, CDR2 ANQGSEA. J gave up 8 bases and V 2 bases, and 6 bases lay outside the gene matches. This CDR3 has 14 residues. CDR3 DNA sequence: TGCAGCGTTGAACCCGCGACAGGGGGGGAAAAACTGTTTTTT. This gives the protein CSVEPATGGEKLFF.

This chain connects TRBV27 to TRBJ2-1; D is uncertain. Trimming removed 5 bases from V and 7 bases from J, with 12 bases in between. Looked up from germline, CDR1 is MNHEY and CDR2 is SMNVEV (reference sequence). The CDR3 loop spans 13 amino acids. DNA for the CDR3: TGTGCCAGCAGTCCGGGCTCAGGAAATGAGCAGTTCTTC. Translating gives CASSPGSGNEQFF.

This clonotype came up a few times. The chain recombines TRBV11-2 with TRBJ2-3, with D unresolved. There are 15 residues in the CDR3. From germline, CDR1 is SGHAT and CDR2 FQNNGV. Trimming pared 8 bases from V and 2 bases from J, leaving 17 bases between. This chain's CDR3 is CASCPEVLSTDTQYF. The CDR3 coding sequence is TGTGCCAGCTGCCCAGAAGTCCTATCCACAGATACGCAGTATTTT.